This T cell receptor (beta chain) originates from a study of blood T cells in healthy people across ages. Study observations and caveats: Observed TCR beta diversity per million T cells went down as age went up. This fall followed a roughly linear course with age. One million T cells yielded diversity estimates that were considered underestimates. In long-lived donors, naive CD4+ cell counts and diversity exceeded those of aged donors.

Investigators took about 10 milliliters of peripheral blood from every donor. With a J-beta primer mix and a sample-barcoded 5' primer, a second PCR ran about 7 to 12 cycles. TCRdb reprocessed the 5' RACE reads with MiXCR, giving one entry per CDR3 protein. The sample includes over a million distinct CDR3 sequences, approximately 43% seen only once; the top ten take 4%. Comment on this clonotype: What it binds is not known.

The TCR was taken from a woman aged 18-29 years in good health. Sequenced: blood.

CDR3 sequence: CSVESQGYYNEQFF. CDR3 in DNA: TGCAGCGTTGAATCTCAGGGTTACTACAATGAGCAGTTCTTC. V gene TRBV29-1 combines with J gene TRBJ2-1; D is possibly TRBD1 (5 bases). The ends were cut back, 2 bases at V and 3 bases at J, with 11 bases in the middle. The CDR3 runs to 14 residues. From germline, CDR1 is SQVTM and CDR2 ANQGSEA.